This T cell receptor (beta chain) came from a study of T-cell memory formation after mild COVID-19. Study results and caveats: CD4+ clones that contracted lay mainly in CM and EM; CD8+ ones lay in EMRA. Memory sampled before infection contained some responding clones, suggesting cross-reactive memory joined.

The germline V gene encodes CDR1 SQVTM and CDR2 ANQGSEA. The V end was cut by 0 bases, the J end by 12 bases, with 10 bases between. CDR3 size: 11 residues. UMIs and sample barcodes were carried by the TCR alpha and TCR beta cDNA libraries that 5'RACE produced using constant-segment primers. TCRdb re-analysed the 5' RACE reads in MiXCR, keeping a single row per CDR3 protein. The table shows about 340,000 distinct CDR3 sequences, with 20% to 25% occurring only once. There are a few counts of this clonotype. Its matching antigen is unknown. The sequence was collected from a man aged 18-30 years who had mild COVID-19 (a few samples of this study predate the infection). Cell type and time point are not known. The chain uses TRBV29-1 and TRBJ2-3, with no clear D. The source material was PBMCs or a T cell subset sorted from them (not recorded which). The CDR3 here is CSVEDPLGQYF. As DNA, the CDR3 is TGCAGCGTTGAAGATCCTCTTGGTCAGTATTTT.